This TCR beta chain appears in the sequencing data of a study of T-cell memory formation after mild COVID-19. General study findings and limits: There were some responding clones in pre-infection memory, which suggested that cross-reactive memory had joined.

Via MiXCR, TCRdb re-called the 5' RACE reads, giving one row per CDR3 protein. The sample carries nearly 350,000 distinct CDR3 sequences, over 10% recorded once. In its sample, this clonotype was seen a few times. Its matching antigen is unknown. The CDR3 sequence is 11 residues long. Deletions cut 7 bases from V and 3 bases from J, with 10 bases between. Germline loops: CDR1 DFQATT, CDR2 SNEGSKA (reference sequence). The sequencing sample was made of PBMCs or a T cell subset sorted from them (not recorded which). The TCR comes from a man aged 18 to 29 who had mild COVID-19 (a few samples of this study predate the infection). Cell type and time point are not known. This rearrangement joins TRBV20-1 to TRBJ2-7; D uncertain. The CDR3 spells CSVTENYEQYV. The CDR3 DNA follows: TGCAGTGTTACCGAAAACTACGAGCAGTACGTC.